This is a list of T cell receptor beta chains from one sample in a study of cytomegalovirus exposure and HLA in healthy donors. Method: immunoSEQ multiplex PCR; TCRdb's copy keeps in-frame clones and lacks some. Of around 180,000 clones in the sample, 80% were seen once. The material sequenced was PBMCs. Every receptor here comes from a man aged 25-40 years in good health and CMV-seropositive. Both conserved end residues are part of each CDR3. Fields, in order: V gene, J gene, CDR3 protein.

TRBV7-9	TRBJ2-5	CSSSSRDEQETQYF
TRBV11-3	TRBJ1-1	CASSPGHVGNTEAFF
TRBV5-6	TRBJ2-7	CASGLAGVYEQYF
TRBV6-6	TRBJ1-1	CASSEDRVTEAFF
TRBV19	TRBJ1-1	CASSADRGRGGTEAFF
TRBV28	TRBJ2-3	CASSLFGSTDTQYF
TRBV5-6	TRBJ1-3	CASSSSGGGSAGNTIYF
TRBV6-5	TRBJ1-4	CASSPSRSNEKLFF
TRBV19	TRBJ1-5	CASSVQGGRSQPQHF
TRBV6-5	TRBJ2-7	CASRGQGRYEQYF
TRBV28	TRBJ1-1	CASSLKRGRVVTEAFF
TRBV5-1	TRBJ1-4	CASSLGVSENNEKLFF
TRBV4-2	TRBJ2-7	CASSQDLRPGLAGSYEQYF
TRBV19	TRBJ1-1	CASSIEASGAEAFF
TRBV19	TRBJ1-6	CASSIHRGINSPLHF
TRBV6-5	TRBJ2-2	CASSRPAGHTGELFF
TRBV30	TRBJ2-2	CAWETGTANTGELFF
TRBV7-9	TRBJ2-7	CSSSSYRGRSYEQYF
TRBV27	TRBJ2-7	CASRGLWTVDHEQYF
TRBV12-5	TRBJ1-6	CASGLRHDNSPLHF
TRBV7-9	TRBJ2-3	CASSSWGDTDTQYF
TRBV10-2	TRBJ2-3	CASSEIGTSPTDTQYF